A single sample is the source of the 31 T cell receptor beta chains below, sequenced in a study of shared T cell receptors in the human thymus. Profiling relied on immunoSEQ multiplex PCR, and the TCRdb table lists in-frame clones only, not all of them. The sample includes roughly 500,000 clones, around 78% of them seen just once. These same data were also listed under a study on human thymus T cells.

The material sequenced was thymocytes. These receptors originate from a boy younger than two with a congenital heart defect.

In DNA, the CDR3 is TGTGCCAGCAGCTTAGGCCCGGGACTAGCACCCAACGTGAATGAGCAGTTCTTC. Translating gives CASSLGPGLAPNVNEQFF. The chain couples TRBV7-2 to TRBJ2-1; 9 bases map to TRBD2. The CDR3 is 18 residues long. Germline assignment: CDR1 SGHTA and CDR2 FQGNSA. V trimming: 1 base; J trimming: 7 bases; junction bases outside the gene matches: 14. The complete variable domain, with remaining parts taken from reference TRBV7-2 and TRBJ2-1, reads GAGVSQSPSNKVTEKGKDVELRCDPISGHTALYWYRQSLGQGLEFLIYFQGNSAPDKSGLPSDRFSAERTGGSVSTLTIQRTQQEDSAVYLCASSLGPGLAPNVNEQFFGPGTRLTVL.

The V and J genes are TRBV7-6 and TRBJ2-3, with D maybe TRBD2 (6 bases). Trimming pared 3 bases from V and 4 bases from J, leaving 11 bases between. This CDR3 is built from 14 residues. Per the germline V gene, CDR1 is SGHVS and CDR2 is FNYEAQ. Here the CDR3 DNA reads TGTGCCAGCAGCTTCGTGGGAGGTGCAGATACGCAGTATTTT. Its protein is CASSFVGGADTQYF.

The CDR3 nucleotides read TGCGCCAGCAGCCAAGACCGGGACAGTTACACAGATACGCAGTATTTT. Its translation is CASSQDRDSYTDTQYF. The chain joins TRBV4-3 to TRBJ2-3; 7 nucleotides align to TRBD1. V dropped 0 bases and J dropped 2; count of bases not matched to a gene: 5. This CDR3 is 16 amino acids long. Germline V gene lookup returns CDR1 LGHNA and CDR2 YSLEER.

The rearrangement links TRBV23-1 to TRBJ1-2; D possibly corresponds to TRBD1 (6 bases). TRBV23-1 is recorded as an ORF, its role being uncertain. V lost 6 bases, J lost 3 bases, and 14 bases lay in between. The CDR3 spans 14 residues. CDR3 sequence (DNA): TGCGCCAGCAGCCGAACGTCAGGGGACTATGGCTACACCTTC. It encodes CASSRTSGDYGYTF.

The V and J genes are TRBV10-3 and TRBJ2-3; 10 bases are a match to TRBD2. Per germline, CDR1 ENHRY and CDR2 SYGVKD. The V gene end was trimmed by 0 bases and the J gene end by 3 bases; junction bases not matched to a gene: 3. The CDR3 is 16 residues long. The CDR3 protein is CAISESGAGGTDTQYF. Written as DNA, the CDR3 is TGTGCCATCAGTGAGTCGGGAGCGGGAGGGACAGATACGCAGTATTTT.

The rearrangement uses TRBV10-3 and TRBJ2-5; TRBD2 matches at 8 bases. CDR3 length equals 17 residues. Trimming removed 0 bases from V and 1 base from J; junction bases left unmatched: 7. Germline assignment: CDR1 ENHRY and CDR2 SYGVKD. For the CDR3, the DNA is TGTGCCATCAGTGAGTCGAATAGTAGCGGGGCCCAAGAGACCCAGTACTTC. This codes for CAISESNSSGAQETQYF.

This clone was counted a single time. The chain has TRBV6-5 and TRBJ2-5; TRBD2 might be the D (6 bases). This CDR3 region has 13 residues. The V gene's germline CDR1 is MNHEY and CDR2 SVGAGI. Trimming left V 8 bases short and J 5 bases short, with 15 bases between. Here the CDR3 DNA reads TGTGCCAGCCGGTTGACTAGTATGGAGACCCAGTACTTC. It specifies CASRLTSMETQYF.

V is TRBV6-6 and J is TRBJ2-2, with 7 bases that match TRBD1. The germline V gene has CDR1 MNHNY and CDR2 SVGAGI (reference sequence). V dropped 4 bases and J dropped 5; count of bases not matched to a gene: 10. The CDR3 spans 16 residues. CDR3 bases: TGTGCCAGCAGTTTTGGGGACGGGACAGATACCGGGGAGCTGTTTTTT. This codes for CASSFGDGTDTGELFF.

The V and J genes are TRBV11-3 and TRBJ2-7; D might be TRBD2 (5 bases). The CDR3 is made up of 12 amino acids. Germline CDR1 and CDR2: SGHNT and YENEEA. V gave up 5 bases and J gave up 6 bases, with 11 bases separating them. The chain's CDR3 is CASSKTTGEQYF. CDR3 DNA sequence: TGTGCCAGCAGCAAGACTACCGGCGAGCAGTACTTC.

This clone was found a few times. This chain joins TRBV28 and TRBJ2-5, with 8 bases matching TRBD2. Germline V gene lookup returns CDR1 MDHEN and CDR2 SYDVKM. The CDR3 contains 13 residues. The trim removed 11 bases at V and 5 bases at J, leaving 10 bases unmatched. CDR3 coding DNA: TGTGCCGGATCGACTAGCGAGATGGAGACCCAGTACTTC. Translating gives CAGSTSEMETQYF.

The rearrangement links TRBV6-5 to TRBJ2-3, with D possibly matching TRBD1 (5 bases). Trimming stripped 6 bases from V and 6 bases from J, with 16 bases between. The CDR3 is 14 amino acids. In germline, CDR1 is MNHEY, CDR2 SVGAGI. Here the CDR3 DNA reads TGTGCCAGCAGGGGCAGGGCCGCCGGGGATACGCAGTATTTT. Encoded protein: CASRGRAAGDTQYF.

This chain uses TRBV9 with TRBJ1-2; the D gene is possibly TRBD1 (6 bases). Trimming removed 0 bases at V and 9 bases at J, with 12 bases between. Germline V gene sequence: CDR1 SGDLS, CDR2 YYNGEE. The CDR3 extends over 13 amino acids. The CDR3, as DNA: TGTGCCAGCAGCGTAGAAGGGGGTGGTCGCTACACCTTC. Amino acids: CASSVEGGGRYTF.

The chain employs TRBV6-5 and TRBJ1-5; a weak D match, TRBD1 (6 bases). V lost 6 bases, J lost 7 bases, and 10 bases lay in between. The CDR3 runs to 12 residues. Germline-derived CDR1 and CDR2 are MNHEY and SVGAGI. In DNA, the CDR3 is TGTGCCAGCAGGACAGGACAACAGCCCCAGCATTTT. This codes for CASRTGQQPQHF.

This clone was recorded once. This chain joins TRBV15 and TRBJ2-5, with 14 nucleotides matching TRBD2. Germline-derived CDR1 and CDR2 are LNHNV and YYDKDF (reference sequence). Germline trimming cut 0 bases from V and 4 bases from J; bases unmatched to any gene: 4. The CDR3 contains 17 residues. DNA of the CDR3: TGTGCCACCAGCAGAGAGGGACTAGCGGGAGCGCGAGAGACCCAGTACTTC. Protein product: CATSREGLAGARETQYF.

The genes are TRBV14 and TRBJ2-7; weak D call: TRBD2 (5 bases). In germline, CDR1 is SGHDN, CDR2 FVKESK. V lost 0 bases, J lost 2 bases, and 8 bases lay in between. CDR3 length: 14 residues. This CDR3 reads CASSQDGLAYEQYF. The CDR3 nucleotides read TGTGCCAGCAGCCAAGACGGACTGGCCTACGAGCAGTACTTC. The full variable domain, rest sourced from reference TRBV14 and TRBJ2-7, is EAGVTQFPSHSVIEKGQTVTLRCDPISGHDNLYWYRRVMGKEIKFLLHFVKESKQDESGMPNNRFLAERTGGTYSTLKVQPAELEDSGVYFCASSQDGLAYEQYFGPGTRLTVT.

This chain links TRBV9 with TRBJ2-5; D is perhaps TRBD2 (7 bases). Trimming removed 4 bases at V and 5 bases at J, with 21 bases between. Germline-derived CDR1 and CDR2 are SGDLS and YYNGEE. This CDR3 has 16 amino acids. CDR3 sequence: CASSSKGGDIAETQYF. CDR3 DNA: TGTGCCAGCAGCTCAAAGGGGGGGGACATCGCGGAGACCCAGTACTTC.

The rearrangement joins TRBV9 to TRBJ1-5, with a weak D call TRBD1 (5 bases). Trimming stripped 0 bases from V and 6 bases from J, with 13 bases between. This CDR3 spans 15 amino acids. Germline V gene lookup returns CDR1 SGDLS and CDR2 YYNGEE. CDR3 bases: TGTGCCAGCAGCGTAGGGAAGGGGTTGGGTCAGCCCCAGCATTTT. Amino acid sequence: CASSVGKGLGQPQHF.

This chain uses TRBV4-2 with TRBJ2-5; TRBD2 agrees at 8 bases. After removal of 0 bases from V and 5 bases from J, the junction contained 11 bases not matched to a gene. The V gene's germline CDR1 is LGHNA and CDR2 YNFKEQ. This CDR3 contains 17 residues. Here the CDR3 reads CASSQEGNSGRGETQYF. Here the CDR3 DNA reads TGTGCCAGCAGCCAAGAAGGGAACAGCGGGAGAGGGGAGACCCAGTACTTC.

The chain employs TRBV7-9 and TRBJ2-2; 10 positions match TRBD2. Germline CDR1 and CDR2: SEHNR and FQNEAQ (reference sequence). V shed 6 bases, J shed 5 bases, and the junction held 18 bases outside the gene matches. The CDR3 spans 19 residues. As DNA, the CDR3 is TGTGCCAGCAGACATATGGGGCCCGGGACTAGCGTAAAAACCGGGGAGCTGTTTTTT. Residues: CASRHMGPGTSVKTGELFF. Supplemented by reference TRBV7-9 and TRBJ2-2, the full variable domain reads DTGVSQNPRHKITKRGQNVTFRCDPISEHNRLYWYRQTLGQGPEFLTYFQNEAQLEKSRLLSDRFSAERPKGSFSTLEIQRTEQGDSAMYLCASRHMGPGTSVKTGELFFGEGSRLTVL.

The chain joins TRBV5-1 to TRBJ2-1; tentative D call: TRBD2 (5 bases). Trimming shortened V by 1 base and J by 3 bases, and 20 bases separated the two germline ends. This CDR3 is 18 amino acids long. Germline CDR1 reads SGHRS; CDR2 reads YFSETQ. Here the CDR3 reads CASSLTGLGGLYYNEQFF. The CDR3 DNA follows: TGCGCCAGCAGCTTGACGGGGTTGGGCGGCCTTTACTACAATGAGCAGTTCTTC.

The chain recombines TRBV4-1 with TRBJ2-7; TRBD2 might be the D (5 bases). CDR3 size: 16 residues. V lost 1 base, J lost 7 bases, and 20 bases lay in between. The germline V gene has CDR1 MGHRA and CDR2 YSYEKL. CDR3 in amino acids: CASSQVRSDTSGEQYF. DNA of the CDR3: TGCGCCAGCAGCCAAGTAAGGTCCGACACATCGGGAGAGCAGTACTTC.

The chain recombines TRBV2 with TRBJ1-2, with 8 bases matching TRBD1. CDR1 is SNHLY, CDR2 FYNNEI, per germline. V was clipped by 3 bases and J by 3 bases; unmatched bases: 0. The CDR3 contains 13 residues. The CDR3 DNA reads TGTGCCAGCAGTGAGGACAGGGACTATGGCTACACCTTC. Protein product: CASSEDRDYGYTF.

This chain uses TRBV6-5 with TRBJ2-7, with D unresolved. Germline-derived CDR1 and CDR2 are MNHEY and SVGAGI. This CDR3 is 13 amino acids long. Trimming left V 0 bases short and J 6 bases short, with 9 bases between. The CDR3 bases are TGTGCCAGCAGTTACTCCTGGAGAGGCGAGCAGTACTTC. Translation: CASSYSWRGEQYF.

The gene calls are TRBV9 and TRBJ2-5; 11 nucleotides agree with TRBD2. CDR3 length: 15 residues. CDR1 is SGDLS, CDR2 YYNGEE, per germline. The V gene end was trimmed by 3 bases and the J gene end by 5 bases; junction bases not matched to a gene: 6. DNA for the CDR3: TGTGCCAGCAGCGCCCTAGCGGGAGGAGGGGAGACCCAGTACTTC. Translating it yields CASSALAGGGETQYF. The whole variable domain, remainder taken from reference TRBV9 and TRBJ2-5, is DSGVTQTPKHLITATGQRVTLRCSPRSGDLSVYWYQQSLDQGLQFLIQYYNGEERAKGNILERFSAQQFPDLHSELNLSSLELGDSALYFCASSALAGGGETQYFGPGTRLLVL.

The chain employs TRBV15 and TRBJ2-3, with 7 bases identical to TRBD1. Looked up from germline, CDR1 is LNHNV and CDR2 is YYDKDF (reference sequence). Trimming removed 1 base from V and 3 bases from J; junction bases left unmatched: 13. This CDR3 is built from 18 residues. CDR3 region: CATSRVGIDRAITDTQYF. The CDR3 DNA sequence: TGTGCCACCAGCAGAGTGGGTATTGACAGGGCGATTACAGATACGCAGTATTTT.

The chain couples TRBV7-9 to TRBJ2-3; 9 nucleotides align to TRBD2. V gave up 5 bases and J gave up 5 bases; unmatched junction bases: 8. Germline V gives CDR1 SEHNR, CDR2 FQNEAQ (reference sequence). The CDR3 has 15 amino acids. The CDR3: CASSPNLAGVDTQYF. For the CDR3, the DNA is TGTGCCAGCAGCCCAAATTTAGCGGGAGTAGATACGCAGTATTTT.

The chain has TRBV27 and TRBJ2-1; D is perhaps TRBD2 (6 bases). This CDR3 spans 16 amino acids. CDR1 and CDR2 from the germline V gene are MNHEY and SMNVEV (reference sequence). The V and J ends lost 5 bases and 6 bases respectively, with 20 bases between them. CDR3 residues: CASSLSRRRALNEQFF. CDR3 DNA sequence: TGTGCCAGCAGTCTCAGCCGAAGGAGGGCCCTCAATGAGCAGTTCTTC.

The V call is TRBV7-8, the J call TRBJ1-3; no definite D call. From germline, CDR1 is SGHVS and CDR2 FQNEAQ. The CDR3 runs to 16 residues. V dropped 5 bases and J dropped 2 bases, with 16 bases sitting between them. The CDR3 sequence: CASSSRRRRTGNTIYF. The CDR3 region has the DNA TGTGCCAGCAGCAGTCGCAGGAGGCGGACTGGAAACACCATATATTTT.

Only one count was recorded for this clone. The V call is TRBV4-3, the J call TRBJ2-3; 11 bases are a match to TRBD2. The CDR3 consists of 17 residues. V lost 0 bases and J lost 2; bases outside the gene matches: 4. Germline loops: CDR1 LGHNA, CDR2 YSLEER. This chain's CDR3 is CASSQDGTSGPTDTQYF. CDR3 sequence (DNA): TGCGCCAGCAGCCAAGATGGGACTAGCGGACCCACAGATACGCAGTATTTT.

CDR3 nucleotide sequence: TGTGCCAGCAGCGTAGGGCCTAGCGGCCCCCCCTACGAGCAGTACTTC. This translates into CASSVGPSGPPYEQYF. V gene TRBV9 combines with J gene TRBJ2-7; TRBD2 matches 7 bases. Looked up from germline, CDR1 is SGDLS and CDR2 is YYNGEE. V lost 0 bases and J lost 2; bases outside the gene matches: 8. The CDR3 is 16 residues long.

In its sample, this clone was seen a few times. The chain links TRBV6-1 to TRBJ2-7; no definite D call. The CDR3 has 12 amino acids. V was cut by 5 bases and J by 1 base, with 6 bases left in between. The germline V gene encodes CDR1 MNHNS and CDR2 SASEGT. The CDR3 region has the DNA TGTGCCAGCAGTTCGGAGTCCTACGAGCAGTACTTC. It codes for CASSSESYEQYF.